What follows describes a single T cell receptor (beta chain). This CDR3 is 13 amino acids long. V lost 0 bases, J lost 8 bases, and 8 bases lay in between. Germline assignment: CDR1 MGHRA and CDR2 YSYEKL. This record comes from a study of cytomegalovirus exposure and HLA in healthy donors. Some clones are missing from TCRdb's copy, which holds only in-frame ones; the method was immunoSEQ multiplex PCR. Counted here are some 140,000 clones, roughly nine tenths occurring once; the ten biggest clones make up about 2.7%. The sequence derives from a man aged 18 to 29 in good health and CMV-seronegative. The chain recombines TRBV4-1 with TRBJ2-1; D is ambiguous. Source material: PBMCs. The CDR3 coding sequence is TGCGCCAGCAGCCAAGATTCAGGTGATGAGCAGTTCTTC. This codes for CASSQDSGDEQFF.